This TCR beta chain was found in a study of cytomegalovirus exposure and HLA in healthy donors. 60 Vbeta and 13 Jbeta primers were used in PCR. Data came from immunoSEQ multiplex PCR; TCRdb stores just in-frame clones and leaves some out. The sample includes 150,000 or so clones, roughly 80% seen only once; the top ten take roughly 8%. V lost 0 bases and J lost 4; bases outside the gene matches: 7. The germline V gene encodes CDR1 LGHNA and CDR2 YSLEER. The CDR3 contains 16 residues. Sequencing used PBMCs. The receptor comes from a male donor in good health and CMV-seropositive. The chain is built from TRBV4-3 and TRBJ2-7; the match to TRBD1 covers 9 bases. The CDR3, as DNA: TGCGCCAGCAGCCAAGATAAGACAGGGGGAGGGTACGAGCAGTACTTC. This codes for CASSQDKTGGGYEQYF.